This T cell receptor beta chain was recorded in a study of blood T cell repertoires in COVID-19. Study details: The United States, Italy and Spain supplied acute and convalescent COVID-19 samples. T cells, B-cell-depleted T cells, or PBMCs provided the cDNA or gDNA that served as material.

The CDR3 has 18 amino acids. Germline V gives CDR1 SGHTA, CDR2 FQGNSA. V shed 2 bases and J shed 0 bases, with 20 bases lying between them. As originally analysed: Nucleated cell number was recorded as an estimate derived from reference gene primer amplification. Sequencing used immunoSEQ multiplex PCR; TCRdb keeps in-frame clones, though not all of them. The V and J calls and clone size are taken from that table; D and trimming were inferred from the DNA. The data hold about 83,000 clones, with more than 75% observed a single time. This clonotype was obtained from a man in his fifties or sixties with active COVID-19. V and J are TRBV7-2 and TRBJ2-7; weak D call: TRBD1 (6 bases). The specimen sequenced was peripheral blood. The CDR3 DNA reads TGTGCCAGCAGCTTAAATTCGAGGGGGTTAGGTTTCTCCTACGAGCAGTACTTC. It is translated as CASSLNSRGLGFSYEQYF.